These T cell receptor beta chains were read from a single sample in a study of blood T cell repertoires in COVID-19. Sequenced by immunoSEQ multiplex PCR; TCRdb stores in-frame clones only, minus some. The repertoire holds under 300,000 clones, with roughly 83% as singletons. Sequences were obtained from peripheral blood. Receptors were obtained from a woman older than 75 with acute or convalescent COVID-19. The CDR3 runs from the conserved cysteine through the conserved F or W. The order of the fields is V gene, clone size, D gene, J gene, CDR3 DNA, CDR3 protein. The D gene is left open where the match is weak. Only some rows state a clone size, as once, few, many or a class for expanded clones.

v_call: TRBV28; clone_size: once; d_call: .; j_call: TRBJ1-1; cdr3_nt: TGTGCCAGCAGGAGACAGAGGAACACTGAAGCTTTCTTT; cdr3_aa: CASRRQRNTEAFF
v_call: TRBV2; clone_size: .; d_call: .; j_call: TRBJ2-6; cdr3_nt: TGTGCCAGGGGGGGGCCCCCTAGCGCCGGGGCCAACGTCCTGACTTTC; cdr3_aa: CARGGPPSAGANVLTF
v_call: TRBV7-9; clone_size: .; d_call: TRBD1; j_call: TRBJ1-4; cdr3_nt: TGTGCCAGCAGCCCAAGGGGGCGAGTTAATGAAAAACTGTTTTTT; cdr3_aa: CASSPRGRVNEKLFF
v_call: TRBV12-3/TRBV12-4; clone_size: .; d_call: .; j_call: TRBJ1-5; cdr3_nt: TGTGCCAGCAGTTTCTGGAGTAATCAGCCCCAGCATTTT; cdr3_aa: CASSFWSNQPQHF
v_call: TRBV5-4; clone_size: .; d_call: TRBD1; j_call: TRBJ2-3; cdr3_nt: TGTGCCAGCAGTGACAGGGGGCGCCCGGATACGCAGTATTTT; cdr3_aa: CASSDRGRPDTQYF
v_call: TRBV2; clone_size: .; d_call: .; j_call: TRBJ1-3; cdr3_nt: TGTGCCAGCAGACCCGGGGGCTCTGGAAACACCATATATTTT; cdr3_aa: CASRPGGSGNTIYF
v_call: TRBV4-2; clone_size: .; d_call: .; j_call: TRBJ1-5; cdr3_nt: TGTGCCAGCAGCCAAGGGGGGAGGGGGAGTGTCCCTCAGCCCCAGCATTTT; cdr3_aa: CASSQGGRGSVPQPQHF
v_call: TRBV5-1; clone_size: .; d_call: .; j_call: TRBJ2-2; cdr3_nt: TGCGCCAGCAGCGCATCCGCGGGGACCGGGGAGCTGTTTTTT; cdr3_aa: CASSASAGTGELFF
v_call: TRBV14; clone_size: many; d_call: .; j_call: TRBJ1-6; cdr3_nt: TGTGCCAGCAGCCTAACAGGTTCCACCTATAATTCACCCCTCCACTTT; cdr3_aa: CASSLTGSTYNSPLHF
v_call: TRBV6-5; clone_size: .; d_call: TRBD1; j_call: TRBJ1-2; cdr3_nt: TGTGCCAGCAGTTACGCCCGGGACAGGGCAGCCTATGGCTACACCTTC; cdr3_aa: CASSYARDRAAYGYTF
v_call: TRBV2; clone_size: few; d_call: .; j_call: TRBJ1-2; cdr3_nt: TGTGCCAGCAGCGTCGACGGACCAGGGAACAGCCATGGCTACACCTTC; cdr3_aa: CASSVDGPGNSHGYTF
v_call: TRBV4-2; clone_size: once; d_call: .; j_call: TRBJ1-1; cdr3_nt: TGTGCCAGCAGCCAAGCGATCTACCCGCCCCTTGAAGCTTTCTTT; cdr3_aa: CASSQAIYPPLEAFF
v_call: TRBV12-3/TRBV12-4; clone_size: few; d_call: .; j_call: TRBJ1-1; cdr3_nt: TGTGCCAGCAGTTTAAGTAGTGAAGCTTTCTTT; cdr3_aa: CASSLSSEAFF
v_call: TRBV7-6; clone_size: .; d_call: .; j_call: TRBJ1-3; cdr3_nt: TGTGCCAGCAGCTTTGGAGGGGCTGGAAACACCATATATTTT; cdr3_aa: CASSFGGAGNTIYF
v_call: TRBV2; clone_size: .; d_call: TRBD2; j_call: TRBJ2-5; cdr3_nt: TGTGCCATAGGTCGGGAGGAAGGAGCCCAAGAGACCCAGTACTTC; cdr3_aa: CAIGREEGAQETQYF
v_call: TRBV2; clone_size: .; d_call: .; j_call: TRBJ1-4; cdr3_nt: TGTGCCAGCCGGGAGGTGGGAGAAAAACTGTTTTTT; cdr3_aa: CASREVGEKLFF
v_call: TRBV5-4; clone_size: few; d_call: .; j_call: TRBJ2-1; cdr3_nt: TGTGCCAGCAGCTTCGGGTCCAATGAGCAGTTCTTC; cdr3_aa: CASSFGSNEQFF
v_call: TRBV19; clone_size: few; d_call: .; j_call: TRBJ2-2; cdr3_nt: TGTGCCAGTAGCCCCCAGGGGAAAGACACCGGGGAGCTGTTTTTT; cdr3_aa: CASSPQGKDTGELFF
v_call: TRBV28; clone_size: .; d_call: .; j_call: TRBJ2-7; cdr3_nt: TGTGCCAGCAGGGAGGAGGGGGGGGACACCTACGAGCAGTACTTC; cdr3_aa: CASREEGGDTYEQYF
v_call: TRBV19; clone_size: .; d_call: TRBD1; j_call: TRBJ1-1; cdr3_nt: TGTGCCAGTAGCCCGGACAGGGGCACTGAAGCTTTCTTT; cdr3_aa: CASSPDRGTEAFF
v_call: TRBV6-5; clone_size: .; d_call: .; j_call: TRBJ2-5; cdr3_nt: TGTGCCAGCGCCAAAGGGGGGGGCGCGGAGACCCAGTACTTC; cdr3_aa: CASAKGGGAETQYF
v_call: TRBV5-1; clone_size: .; d_call: TRBD1; j_call: TRBJ2-1; cdr3_nt: TGCGCCAGCAGCTTTGACAGGGGGTTGACCTACAATGAGCAGTTCTTC; cdr3_aa: CASSFDRGLTYNEQFF
v_call: TRBV6-5; clone_size: .; d_call: TRBD2; j_call: TRBJ2-7; cdr3_nt: TGTGCCGCCGGGACTAGCGTCTACGAGCAGTACTTC; cdr3_aa: CAAGTSVYEQYF
v_call: TRBV9; clone_size: .; d_call: TRBD2; j_call: TRBJ2-3; cdr3_nt: TGTGCCAGCAGCGTAGGTGGGACTAGCGGCACAGATACGCAGTATTTT; cdr3_aa: CASSVGGTSGTDTQYF
v_call: TRBV2; clone_size: once; d_call: TRBD1; j_call: TRBJ1-2; cdr3_nt: TGTGCCAGCAGCTTGGACAGGGGGGACTATGGCTACACCTTC; cdr3_aa: CASSLDRGDYGYTF
v_call: TRBV5-6; clone_size: .; d_call: TRBD1; j_call: TRBJ1-2; cdr3_nt: TGTGCCAGCAGCCTTTTCCGGGACAGGGGGCGTGGGTTCTATGGCTACACCTTC; cdr3_aa: CASSLFRDRGRGFYGYTF
v_call: TRBV3-1/TRBV3-2; clone_size: .; d_call: .; j_call: TRBJ1-5; cdr3_nt: TGTGCCAGCAGCCAAGATCTAGGGGGAGTCAATCAGCCCCAGCATTTT; cdr3_aa: CASSQDLGGVNQPQHF
v_call: TRBV19; clone_size: .; d_call: TRBD1; j_call: TRBJ1-2; cdr3_nt: TGTGCCAGTAGTATAGCCAATTCACAGGGGGCCTATGGCTACACCTTC; cdr3_aa: CASSIANSQGAYGYTF
v_call: TRBV18; clone_size: few; d_call: TRBD1; j_call: TRBJ1-1; cdr3_nt: TGTGCCAGCTCCCGTAGACAGGGGGATACTGAAGCTTTCTTT; cdr3_aa: CASSRRQGDTEAFF
v_call: TRBV2; clone_size: .; d_call: .; j_call: TRBJ2-2; cdr3_nt: TGTGCCAGCAGTGTGCGGGGGCAAGGGGAGCTGTTTTTT; cdr3_aa: CASSVRGQGELFF
v_call: TRBV4-1; clone_size: .; d_call: TRBD1; j_call: TRBJ2-5; cdr3_nt: TGCGCCAGCAGCCAAGAGGGCAGGGGGCGAGGGGAGACCCAGTACTTC; cdr3_aa: CASSQEGRGRGETQYF
v_call: TRBV9; clone_size: .; d_call: TRBD1; j_call: TRBJ2-5; cdr3_nt: TGTGCCAGCAGCGCGGACAGGGGGCTGTTTCGAGAGACCCAGTACTTC; cdr3_aa: CASSADRGLFRETQYF
v_call: TRBV9; clone_size: once; d_call: .; j_call: TRBJ1-3; cdr3_nt: TGTGCCAGCAGCCCCGACACAGGGGGAAACACCATATATTTT; cdr3_aa: CASSPDTGGNTIYF
v_call: TRBV7-9; clone_size: .; d_call: .; j_call: TRBJ1-6; cdr3_nt: TGTGCCAGCATGGGGGCCTCTGCCAATTCACCCCTCCACTTT; cdr3_aa: CASMGASANSPLHF
v_call: TRBV19; clone_size: .; d_call: TRBD1; j_call: TRBJ2-3; cdr3_nt: TGTGCCAGTAGTATATCGGGGACAGCCTACACAGATACGCAGTATTTT; cdr3_aa: CASSISGTAYTDTQYF
v_call: TRBV3-1/TRBV3-2; clone_size: .; d_call: TRBD2; j_call: TRBJ2-7; cdr3_nt: TGTGCCAGCAGCTTGCGACTAGCGGGGGTGGAAGAGCAGTACTTC; cdr3_aa: CASSLRLAGVEEQYF
v_call: TRBV3-1/TRBV3-2; clone_size: .; d_call: .; j_call: TRBJ1-5; cdr3_nt: TGTGCCAGCAGCCAAGATCCCGGCAGGGCCCAGCATTTT; cdr3_aa: CASSQDPGRAQHF
v_call: TRBV2; clone_size: .; d_call: .; j_call: TRBJ1-6; cdr3_nt: TGTGCCAGCTCCGCGAGACAGGACAGTTCACCCCTCCACTTT; cdr3_aa: CASSARQDSSPLHF
v_call: TRBV7-8; clone_size: .; d_call: TRBD2; j_call: TRBJ2-7; cdr3_nt: TGTGCCAGCAGCTTAGCGGTACCATTGACTAGCGGAACGGGCAACTTC; cdr3_aa: CASSLAVPLTSGTGNF
v_call: TRBV7-3; clone_size: few; d_call: .; j_call: TRBJ1-6; cdr3_nt: TGTGCCAGCAGCTTAGACAGGCAATCACCCCTCCACTTT; cdr3_aa: CASSLDRQSPLHF
v_call: TRBV6-5; clone_size: few; d_call: TRBD1; j_call: TRBJ1-2; cdr3_nt: TGTGCCAGCACCCGGGACAGGGGTGGGGGCTACACCTTC; cdr3_aa: CASTRDRGGGYTF
v_call: TRBV21-1; clone_size: .; d_call: .; j_call: TRBJ2-7; cdr3_nt: TGTGCCAGCAGCAAAATGTATTGGCAGATCCCCACCGAGCAGTACTTC; cdr3_aa: CASSKMYWQIPTEQYF
v_call: TRBV19; clone_size: .; d_call: .; j_call: TRBJ1-6; cdr3_nt: TGTGCCAGTAGTATAGAAAGAGGATCACCCCTCCACTTT; cdr3_aa: CASSIERGSPLHF
v_call: TRBV24-1; clone_size: .; d_call: TRBD1; j_call: TRBJ2-2; cdr3_nt: TGTGCCACCAGTGATCCGCCCCGGGACAGGGATTTACCCGGGGAGCTGTTTTTT; cdr3_aa: CATSDPPRDRDLPGELFF